The 19 T cell receptor beta chains below were found in one sample sequenced in a study of Graves' ophthalmopathy and Graves' hyperthyroidism. RNA transcripts yielded amplified TCR beta CDR3 regions. HTBI primers primed a first-round RT-PCR, and a second-round multiplex PCR followed. TCRdb processed the multiplex PCR reads anew with MiXCR; each CDR3 protein has one entry. Among more than 550,000 distinct CDR3 sequences listed, 35% to 50% were seen once. The sequenced sample consisted of peripheral blood. The receptor set was obtained from an adult man with Graves' ophthalmopathy.

Turning to this clonotype: One junction end disagrees with the germline gene, perhaps due to a read error. The chain couples TRBV2 to TRBJ2-7; D is uncertain. CDR1 and CDR2 (germline): SNHLY, FYNNEI. CDR3 length: 9 amino acids. CDR3 residues: CASSERVSF. The CDR3 DNA reads as TGTGCCAGCAGTGAAAGGGTGTCCTTC.

A few counts support this clonotype. The junction departs from germline at one end; a sequencing error may be responsible. V usage is TRBV9 and J usage is TRBJ1-5, with no clear D. The CDR3 extends over 13 amino acids. Germline V gene data show CDR1 as SGDLS and CDR2 as YYNGEE. CDR3 in amino acids: CASSGSNNEPQHF. The CDR3 nucleotides read TGTGCCAGCAGCGGAAGTAACAATGAGCCCCAGCATTTT.

The rearrangement joins TRBV29-1 to TRBJ1-2; 8 bases align to TRBD1. The CDR3 length is 11 residues. Germline loops: CDR1 SQVTM, CDR2 ANQGSEA. With V trimmed by 7 bases and J by 6 bases, 4 bases remained unmatched. CDR3 in amino acids: CSAWTGHGYTF. The CDR3 DNA is TGCAGCGCGTGGACAGGGCATGGCTACACCTTC.

The V and J genes are TRBV7-9 and TRBJ1-3; no firm D call. Germline CDR1 SEHNR, CDR2 FQNEAQ (reference sequence). The CDR3 totals 16 residues. V lost 1 base and J 8 bases, leaving 18 bases between the germline ends. The CDR3 is CASSLVSSGWTDTIYF. The CDR3 region has the DNA TGTGCCAGCAGCTTAGTCTCGAGCGGCTGGACGGACACCATATATTTT.

The chain couples TRBV5-4 to TRBJ2-5; D assignment may be TRBD1 or TRBD2 (5 bases each). The DNA end favors TRBJ2-7, so the J call may be wrong. Germline lookup yields CDR1 SGHNT and CDR2 YYREEE (reference sequence). The CDR3 is 15 amino acids. CDR3 sequence (DNA): TGTGCCAGCAGCTTTGACAGCCGAGGGACCTACGAGCAGTACTTC. Protein product: CASSFDSRGTYEQYF.

As to this clonotype: A much larger clone lies one base from this, so it may be a read error. The chain has TRBV4-1 and TRBJ1-6; D remains unclear. CDR3 length: 18 amino acids. CDR1 is MGHRA and CDR2 is YSYEKL in the germline V gene. V was pared by 0 bases and J by 0 bases, with 12 bases between. The CDR3 region is CASSQEAPQDSYNSPLHF. The CDR3 DNA reads TGCGCCAGCAGCCAAGAGGCTCCTCAGGACTCCTATAATTCACCCCTCCACTTT.

About this clonotype: With a much larger clone just one base away, this may be a read error. The J gene is TRBJ2-5, the V gene TRBV11-2; D possibly corresponds to TRBD1 (6 bases). The CDR3 loop spans 11 amino acids. From germline, CDR1 is SGHAT and CDR2 FQNNGV. The CDR3 region is CSRGTQETQYF. The CDR3 DNA sequence: TGTTCCAGGGGTACCCAAGAGACCCAGTACTTC.

This chain links TRBV5-1 with TRBJ2-2; D remains ambiguous. Deletions cut 0 bases from V and 4 bases from J, with 13 bases between. The CDR3 runs to 16 residues. Per the germline V gene, CDR1 is SGHRS and CDR2 is YFSETQ. The CDR3 DNA is TGCGCCAGCAGCTTGGTAGGAAAGTCCGGCACCGGGGAGCTGTTTTTT. Encoded protein: CASSLVGKSGTGELFF.

A remark on this clonotype: A read error may be the cause here, since a much bigger clone is one base away. The gene calls are TRBV10-2 and TRBJ2-7; the D gene is possibly TRBD1 (5 bases). V lost 5 bases, J lost 3 bases, and 14 bases lay in between. Germline V gene sequence: CDR1 WSHSY, CDR2 SAAADI. The CDR3 consists of 14 residues. The CDR3 sequence is CASSSVDTSYEQYF. The DNA for the CDR3 is TGCGCCAGCAGTTCGGTGGACACCAGCTACGAGCAGTACTTC.

About this clonotype: The germline gene is not matched at one end of the junction; a read error may be the cause. The chain's CDR3 is CASCLNSGRDYEQYF. The CDR3 DNA is TGTGCCAGCTGCTTGAACAGCGGGAGAGACTACGAGCAGTACTTC. The V call is TRBV5-6, the J call TRBJ2-7, with 8 nucleotides matching TRBD2. The CDR3 contains 15 residues. CDR1 is SGHDT, CDR2 YYEEEE, per germline.

This clonotype occurred a few times. The chain uses TRBV10-3 and TRBJ2-7; D is perhaps TRBD1 or TRBD2 (5 bases each). Trimming removed 10 bases from V and 3 bases from J, with 19 bases in between. This CDR3 comprises 14 residues. The germline gives CDR1 ENHRY, CDR2 SYGVKD. The DNA of the CDR3 is TGTGCCAGCAGAGGGGTAACCAACGACTACGAGCAGTACTTC. As protein: CASRGVTNDYEQYF.

This clonotype was detected ten times or more. V and J are TRBV7-2 and TRBJ2-7, with 8 bases aligning to TRBD2. The CDR3 runs to 14 residues. Trimming removed 0 bases from V and 3 bases from J; junction bases left unmatched: 1. Germline assignment: CDR1 SGHTA and CDR2 FQGNSA. The CDR3 bases are TGTGCCAGCAGCTTAGCGAGCGGGGGCTACGAGCAGTACTTC. This codes for CASSLASGGYEQYF.

This clonotype has at least ten counts. The chain is built from TRBV9 and TRBJ1-4, with D uncertain. This CDR3 spans 15 amino acids. Germline CDR1 and CDR2: SGDLS and YYNGEE. V was clipped by 2 bases and J by 1 base, with 9 bases between them. As DNA, the CDR3 is TGTGCCAGCAGCGTCAGCCTAGGAACTAATGAAAAACTGTTTTTT. Residues: CASSVSLGTNEKLFF. The full variable domain, in which reference TRBV9 and TRBJ1-4 provide the parts outside the CDR3, is DSGVTQTPKHLITATGQRVTLRCSPRSGDLSVYWYQQSLDQGLQFLIQYYNGEERAKGNILERFSAQQFPDLHSELNLSSLELGDSALYFCASSVSLGTNEKLFFGSGTQLSVL.

Remarks on this clonotype: At one boundary the junction diverges from the germline segment, which might be a read error. The CDR3 is CASSLSGTGARETQYF. The CDR3 bases are TGTGCCAGCAGTTTATCCGGGACAGGGGCGCGGGAGACCCAGTACTTC. The chain links TRBV10-3 to TRBJ2-5, with 10 positions matching TRBD1. The germline V gene encodes CDR1 ENHRY and CDR2 SYGVKD. The CDR3 runs to 16 residues.

V usage is TRBV5-1 and J usage is TRBJ2-7; TRBD2 aligns across 13 bases. With 3 bases clipped from V and 3 bases from J, the junction kept 9 bases outside the gene matches. This CDR3 region has 17 residues. The germline gives CDR1 SGHRS, CDR2 YFSETQ. This chain's CDR3 is CASSSGTSGVYSYEQYF. For the CDR3, the DNA is TGCGCCAGCAGCTCTGGGACTAGCGGGGTCTACAGCTACGAGCAGTACTTC.

This chain connects TRBV6-5 to TRBJ1-5; D is perhaps TRBD1 (6 bases). There are 12 residues in the CDR3. The germline V gene encodes CDR1 MNHEY and CDR2 SVGAGI. The V and J ends lost 6 bases and 6 bases respectively, with 9 bases between them. The CDR3 DNA is TGTGCCAGCAGCAAAGGGGGTCAGCCCCAGCATTTT. Translating it yields CASSKGGQPQHF.

This chain links TRBV5-8 with TRBJ1-5; D may be TRBD1 (5 bases). This CDR3 has 16 amino acids. CDR1 and CDR2 from the germline V gene are SGHTS and YDEGEE. Trimming removed 4 bases from V and 0 bases from J, with 14 bases in between. CDR3 DNA: TGTGCCAGCAGCCGGAGGGTGGGGGGTAGCAATCAGCCCCAGCATTTT. Translated: CASSRRVGGSNQPQHF.

The V and J genes are TRBV7-3 and TRBJ1-3; unclear D gene. This CDR3 contains 15 residues. V was cut by 5 bases and J by 0 bases, with 11 bases left in between. Germline V gene sequence: CDR1 SGHTA, CDR2 FQGTGA. The CDR3 loop reads CASSQERISGNTIYF. The CDR3 region has the DNA TGTGCCAGCAGCCAAGAACGGATCTCTGGAAACACCATATATTTT.

In regard to this clonotype: Mismatch with germline at one junction end may stem from a read error. The chain uses TRBV19 and TRBJ2-2; 9 bases line up with TRBD1. This CDR3 contains 15 residues. Germline CDR1 is LNHDA and CDR2 is SQIVND (reference sequence). Written as DNA, the CDR3 is TGTGCCAGCACCCGCGAGACAGGGGGAACCGTGGAGCTGTTTTTT. It is translated as CASTRETGGTVELFF. Together with reference TRBV19 and TRBJ2-2, the CDR3 gives the full variable domain: DGGITQSPKYLFRKEGQNVTLSCEQNLNHDAMYWYRQDPGQGLRLIYYSQIVNDFQKGDIAEGYSVSREKKESFPLTVTSAQKNPTAFYLCASTRETGGTVELFFGEGSRLTVL.